The source of this T cell receptor (beta chain) is a study of T cells in localized non-small cell lung cancer. On this clone: Its antigen is undetermined.

CDR3 length: 14 amino acids. Germline CDR1 SGHNT, CDR2 YYREEE (reference sequence). The V and J ends lost 4 bases and 4 bases respectively, with 14 bases between them. Clones were read by immunoSEQ multiplex PCR, and TCRdb kept only the in-frame ones, dropping some. This table has 21,000 or so clones, under 90% appearing once. General study points: Uninvolved neighboring lung showed the greatest T cell clonality, exceeding tumor. Sequencing, confined to only one tumor region, leaves heterogeneity possible. Greater T cell density in blood accompanied longer overall survival. Out of the top 100 tumor clones, a median approximately 57 were seen in adjacent lung.

The TCR originated in a woman aged 35 to 70 with stage II squamous cell lung carcinoma. V gene TRBV5-4 combines with J gene TRBJ2-5; D is ambiguous. Sequenced material: PBMCs, taken before any cancer treatment. The CDR3 loop reads CASSLEGGGETQYF. DNA of the CDR3: TGTGCCAGCAGCCTGGAAGGTGGTGGAGAGACCCAGTACTTC.